This TCR beta chain comes out of a study of blood T cell repertoires in COVID-19. Study background: Collection of acute and convalescent COVID-19 samples took place in the United States, Italy and Spain.

From germline, CDR1 is SGHRS and CDR2 YFSETQ. Deletions cut 0 bases from V and 7 bases from J, with 17 bases between. There are 15 residues in the CDR3. Those who participated ranged in age from roughly 18 to 90 years and resided in 24 US areas. Categorization into cohorts depended on clinical history that participants reported. The authors' processing: Nucleated cell number was recorded as an estimate derived from reference gene primer amplification. Method: immunoSEQ multiplex PCR; TCRdb's copy keeps in-frame clones and lacks some. V and J calls and clone size follow that table, whereas D and trimming were derived from the DNA. The sample has under 150,000 clones; about four fifths are singletons.

The sequenced material came from PBMCs or T cells enriched from blood (not recorded which). The rearrangement joins TRBV5-1 to TRBJ2-7, with a possible D match to TRBD1 (6 bases). This receptor was obtained from a woman aged 45 to 65 who had been exposed to COVID-19. CDR3 region: CASSLGGAAGVEQYF. The DNA of the CDR3 is TGCGCCAGCAGCTTGGGGGGAGCAGCAGGGGTAGAGCAGTACTTC.